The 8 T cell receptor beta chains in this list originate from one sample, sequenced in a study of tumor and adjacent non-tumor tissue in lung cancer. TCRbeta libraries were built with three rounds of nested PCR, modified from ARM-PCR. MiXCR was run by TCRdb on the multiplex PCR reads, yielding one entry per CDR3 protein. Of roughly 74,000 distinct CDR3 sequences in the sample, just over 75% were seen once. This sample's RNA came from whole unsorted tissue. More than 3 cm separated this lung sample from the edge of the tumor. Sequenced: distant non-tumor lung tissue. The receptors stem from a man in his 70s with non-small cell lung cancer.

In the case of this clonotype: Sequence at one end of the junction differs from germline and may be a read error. DNA for the CDR3: TGTGCCATCAGTGGTGCAGGGAAGCCCTACGAGCAGTATTTC. Translating it yields CAISGAGKPYEQYF. The chain combines TRBV10-3 with TRBJ2-7; D might be TRBD1 (5 bases). Germline assignment: CDR1 ENHRY and CDR2 SYGVKD. CDR3 length: 14 residues.

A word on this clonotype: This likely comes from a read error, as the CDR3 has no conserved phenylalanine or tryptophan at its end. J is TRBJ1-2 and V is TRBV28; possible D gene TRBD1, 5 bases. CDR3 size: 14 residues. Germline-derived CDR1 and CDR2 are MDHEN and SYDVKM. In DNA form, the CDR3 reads TGTGACAGCAGTTTATCCCAGGGCTCCTATGGATACACCTTA. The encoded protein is CDSSLSQGSYGYTL.

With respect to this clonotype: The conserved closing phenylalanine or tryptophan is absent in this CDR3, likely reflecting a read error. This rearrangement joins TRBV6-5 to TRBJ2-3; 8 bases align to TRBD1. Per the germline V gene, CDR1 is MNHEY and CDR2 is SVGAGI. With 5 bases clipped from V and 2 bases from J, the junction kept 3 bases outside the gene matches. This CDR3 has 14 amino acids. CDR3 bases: TGTGCCAGCAGTGGGGACAGGCTCACAGATACGCAGTATTTG. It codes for CASSGDRLTDTQYL.

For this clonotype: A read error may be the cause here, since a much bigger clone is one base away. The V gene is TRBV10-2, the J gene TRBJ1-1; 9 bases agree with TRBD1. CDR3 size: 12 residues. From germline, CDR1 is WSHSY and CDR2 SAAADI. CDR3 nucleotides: TGCGCCAACAGTGAGGGGACAGGGAAGGCTTTCTTT. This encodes CANSEGTGKAFF.

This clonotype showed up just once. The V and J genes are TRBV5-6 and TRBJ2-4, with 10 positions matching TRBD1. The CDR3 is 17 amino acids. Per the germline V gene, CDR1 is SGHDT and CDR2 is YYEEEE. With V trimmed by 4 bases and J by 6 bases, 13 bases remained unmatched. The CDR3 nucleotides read TGTGCCAGCAGCGCCACCGGGACAGGGGTCGCTGGAAACATTCAGTACTTC. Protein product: CASSATGTGVAGNIQYF.

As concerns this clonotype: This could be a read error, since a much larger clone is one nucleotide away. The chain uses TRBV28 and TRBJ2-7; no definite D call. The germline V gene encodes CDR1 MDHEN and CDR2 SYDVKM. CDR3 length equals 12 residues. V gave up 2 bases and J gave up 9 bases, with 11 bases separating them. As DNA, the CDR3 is TGTGCCAGCAGTTTACCGCATGGAAGGCAGTACTTC. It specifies CASSLPHGRQYF.

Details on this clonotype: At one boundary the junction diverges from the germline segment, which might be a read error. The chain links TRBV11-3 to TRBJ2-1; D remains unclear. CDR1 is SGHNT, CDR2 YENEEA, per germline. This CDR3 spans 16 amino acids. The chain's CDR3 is CVSSLDPRSSYNEQFF. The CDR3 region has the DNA TGTGTCAGCAGCTTAGACCCTAGAAGCTCCTACAATGAGCAGTTCTTC.

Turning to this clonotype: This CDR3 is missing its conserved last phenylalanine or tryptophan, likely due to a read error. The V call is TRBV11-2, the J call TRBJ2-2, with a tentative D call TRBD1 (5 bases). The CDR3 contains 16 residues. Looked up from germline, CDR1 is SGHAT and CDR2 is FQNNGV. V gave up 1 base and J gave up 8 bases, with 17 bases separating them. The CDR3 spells CASSLVDTEVAGELFL. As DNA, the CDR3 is TGTGCCAGCAGCTTAGTGGACACAGAGGTTGCTGGGGAGCTGTTTTTA.